The present TCR beta chain was sequenced within a study of CD8+ T cells in alopecia areata. The treatment: oral pan-JAK inhibitor, 5-10 mg twice daily. Patients with alopecia areata provided lesional scalp punch biopsies as well as peripheral blood. Trimming took 6 bases from V and 4 from J, leaving 14 bases between them. This CDR3 contains 13 residues. Germline assignment: CDR1 SQVTM and CDR2 ANQGSEA. Once RNA had been extracted, it was reverse transcribed into cDNA to act as the sequencing template. Sequencing was performed with immunoSEQ multiplex PCR; in TCRdb, only in-frame clones are kept and a portion is missing. The sample lists about 120,000 clones; 61% were seen once. Remarks on this clone: No antigen is known for it.

Regarding the study as a whole: Tofacitinib significantly decreased scalp clonality and expanded CD8+ clones among top 100. Scalp and blood retained many expanded lesional clones during tofacitinib. More clonal than normal scalp was lesional scalp, particularly alopecia totalis/universalis.

The V call is TRBV29-1, the J call TRBJ2-3; no clear D gene. The TCR comes from a human donor with alopecia areata. The material was CD4+ T cells sorted from blood, obtained at week 4, from a patient treated with tofacitinib. CDR3 sequence: CSVHGSFADTQYF. The CDR3 region has the DNA TGCAGCGTCCACGGTTCGTTCGCAGATACGCAGTATTTT.